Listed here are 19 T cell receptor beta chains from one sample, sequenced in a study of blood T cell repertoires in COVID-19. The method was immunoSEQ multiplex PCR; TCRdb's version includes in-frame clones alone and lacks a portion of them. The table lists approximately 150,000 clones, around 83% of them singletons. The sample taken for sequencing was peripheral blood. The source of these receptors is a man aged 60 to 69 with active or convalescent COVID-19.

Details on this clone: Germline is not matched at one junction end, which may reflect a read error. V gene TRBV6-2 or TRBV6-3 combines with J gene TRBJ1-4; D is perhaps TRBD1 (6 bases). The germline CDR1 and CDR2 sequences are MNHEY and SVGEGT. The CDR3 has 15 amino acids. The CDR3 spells CASSYGYRANEKLFF. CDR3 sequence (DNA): TGTGCCAGCAGTTACGGGTACAGGGCTAACGAAAAACTGTTTTTT.

In nucleotides, the CDR3 is TGTGCCAGCAGCTTAGTTGTGACAGGAGCCTACGAGCAGTACTTC. Protein sequence: CASSLVVTGAYEQYF. The chain links TRBV7-2 to TRBJ2-7, with D tentatively TRBD1 (6 bases). CDR1 is SGHTA, CDR2 FQGNSA, per germline. The V end lost 1 base, the J end lost 2 bases, and 12 bases lay between the germline ends. The CDR3 is 15 amino acids.

The CDR3 DNA is TGTGCCAGCAGCTTAGACGGGACTGCAGATACGCAGTATTTT. Its protein product is CASSLDGTADTQYF. The chain couples TRBV13 to TRBJ2-3; possible D gene TRBD2, 6 bases. The CDR3 has 14 residues. V lost 1 base to trimming and J lost 4 bases, with 9 bases between them. Germline V CDR1 and CDR2: PRHDT, FYEKMQ (reference sequence).

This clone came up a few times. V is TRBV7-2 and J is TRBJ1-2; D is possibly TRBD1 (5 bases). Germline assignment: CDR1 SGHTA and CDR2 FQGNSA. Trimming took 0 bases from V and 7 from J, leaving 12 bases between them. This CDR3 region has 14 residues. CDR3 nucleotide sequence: TGTGCCAGCAGCTTAGCGAGAGGGGAGGGTGGCTACACCTTC. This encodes CASSLARGEGGYTF. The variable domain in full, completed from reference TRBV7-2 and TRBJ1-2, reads GAGVSQSPSNKVTEKGKDVELRCDPISGHTALYWYRQSLGQGLEFLIYFQGNSAPDKSGLPSDRFSAERTGGSVSTLTIQRTQQEDSAVYLCASSLARGEGGYTFGSGTRLTVV.

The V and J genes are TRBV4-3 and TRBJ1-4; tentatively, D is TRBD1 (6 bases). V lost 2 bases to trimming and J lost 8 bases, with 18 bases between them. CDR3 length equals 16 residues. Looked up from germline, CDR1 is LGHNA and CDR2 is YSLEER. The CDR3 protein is CASSQQGQTGGEKLFF. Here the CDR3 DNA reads TGCGCCAGCAGCCAACAAGGACAGACCGGCGGAGAAAAACTGTTTTTT.

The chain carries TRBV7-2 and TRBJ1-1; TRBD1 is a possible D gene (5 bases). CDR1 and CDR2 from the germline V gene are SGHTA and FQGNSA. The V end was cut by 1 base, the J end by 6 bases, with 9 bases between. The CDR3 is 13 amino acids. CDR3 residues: CASSLGGRAEAFF. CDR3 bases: TGTGCCAGCAGCTTAGGGGGGAGGGCTGAAGCTTTCTTT.

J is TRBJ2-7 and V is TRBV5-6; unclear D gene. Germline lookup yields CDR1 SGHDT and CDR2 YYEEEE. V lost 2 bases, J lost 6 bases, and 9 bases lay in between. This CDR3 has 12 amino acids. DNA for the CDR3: TGTGCCAGCAGCTTATGGCGAGGCGAGCAGTACTTC. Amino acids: CASSLWRGEQYF. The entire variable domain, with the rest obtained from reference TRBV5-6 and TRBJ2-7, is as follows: DAGVTQSPTHLIKTRGQQVTLRCSPKSGHDTVSWYQQALGQGPQFIFQYYEEEERQRGNFPDRFSGHQFPNYSSELNVNALLLGDSALYLCASSLWRGEQYFGPGTRLTVT.

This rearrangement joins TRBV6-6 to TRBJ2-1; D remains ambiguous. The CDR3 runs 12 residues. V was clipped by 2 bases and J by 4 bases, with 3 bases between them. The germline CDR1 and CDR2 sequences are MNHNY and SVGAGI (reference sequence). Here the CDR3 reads CASSYPYNEQFF. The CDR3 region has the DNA TGTGCCAGCAGTTACCCGTACAATGAGCAGTTCTTC.

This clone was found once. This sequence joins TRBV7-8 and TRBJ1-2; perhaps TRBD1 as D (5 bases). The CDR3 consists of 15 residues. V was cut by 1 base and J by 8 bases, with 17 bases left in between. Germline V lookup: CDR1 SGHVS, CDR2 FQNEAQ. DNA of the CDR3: TGTGCCAGCAGCTTAGGGAGGGTTTGGGGGAGCGGCTACACCTTC. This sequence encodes CASSLGRVWGSGYTF.

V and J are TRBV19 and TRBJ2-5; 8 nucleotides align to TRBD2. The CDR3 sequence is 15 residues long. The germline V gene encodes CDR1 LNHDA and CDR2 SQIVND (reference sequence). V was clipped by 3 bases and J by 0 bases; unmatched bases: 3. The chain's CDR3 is CASSMASGYQETQYF. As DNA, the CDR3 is TGTGCCAGTAGTATGGCTAGCGGGTACCAAGAGACCCAGTACTTC.

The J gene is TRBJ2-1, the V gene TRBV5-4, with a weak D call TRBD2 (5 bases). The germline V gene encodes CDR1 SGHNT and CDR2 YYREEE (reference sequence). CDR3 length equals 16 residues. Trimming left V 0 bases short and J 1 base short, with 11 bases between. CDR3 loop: CASSLAGEGSYNEQFF. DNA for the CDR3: TGTGCCAGCAGCTTGGCTGGTGAGGGTTCCTACAATGAGCAGTTCTTC.

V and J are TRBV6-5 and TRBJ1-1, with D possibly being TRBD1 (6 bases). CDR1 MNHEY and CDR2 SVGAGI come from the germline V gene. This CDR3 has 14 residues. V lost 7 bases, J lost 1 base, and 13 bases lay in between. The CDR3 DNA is TGTGCCAGCACGACACCAGGGGCGAACACTGAAGCTTTCTTT. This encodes CASTTPGANTEAFF.

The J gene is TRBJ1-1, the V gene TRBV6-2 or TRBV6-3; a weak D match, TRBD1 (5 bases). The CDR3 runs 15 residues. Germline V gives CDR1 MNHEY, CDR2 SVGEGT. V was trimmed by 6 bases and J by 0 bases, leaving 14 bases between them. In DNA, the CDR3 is TGTGCCAGCAGCTTACGGGGGACGGTGAACACTGAAGCTTTCTTT. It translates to CASSLRGTVNTEAFF.

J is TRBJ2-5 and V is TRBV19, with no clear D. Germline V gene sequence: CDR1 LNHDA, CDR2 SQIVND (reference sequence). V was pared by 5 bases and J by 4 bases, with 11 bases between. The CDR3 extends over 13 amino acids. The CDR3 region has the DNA TGTGCCAGTAGTTACACCCTTGGAGAGACCCAGTACTTC. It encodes CASSYTLGETQYF.

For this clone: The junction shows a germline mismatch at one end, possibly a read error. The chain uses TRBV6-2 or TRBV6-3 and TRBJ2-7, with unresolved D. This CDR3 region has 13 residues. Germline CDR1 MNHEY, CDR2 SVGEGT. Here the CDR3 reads CASSDVGSHEQYF. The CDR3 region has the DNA TGTGCCAGCAGCGACGTGGGCTCCCACGAGCAGTACTTC.

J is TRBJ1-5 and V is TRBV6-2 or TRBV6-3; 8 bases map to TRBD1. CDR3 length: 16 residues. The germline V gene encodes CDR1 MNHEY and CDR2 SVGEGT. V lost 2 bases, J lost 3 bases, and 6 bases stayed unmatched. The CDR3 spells CASSYSTGGPNQPQHF. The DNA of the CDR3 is TGTGCCAGCAGTTACAGTACAGGGGGTCCCAATCAGCCCCAGCATTTT.

CDR3 residues: CASSDSQGRGGYTF. For the CDR3, the DNA is TGTGCCAGCAGTGACTCGCAGGGGAGGGGTGGCTACACCTTC. The rearrangement uses TRBV6-4 and TRBJ1-2; a possible D gene is TRBD1 (6 bases). V dropped 0 bases and J dropped 7 bases, with 12 bases sitting between them. This CDR3 has 14 amino acids. The germline V gene encodes CDR1 MRHNA and CDR2 SNTAGT.

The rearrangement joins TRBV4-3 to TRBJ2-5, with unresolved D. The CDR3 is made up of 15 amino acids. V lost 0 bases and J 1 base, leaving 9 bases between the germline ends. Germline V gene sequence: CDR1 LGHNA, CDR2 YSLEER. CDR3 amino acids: CASSQDRFRQETQYF. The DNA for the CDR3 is TGCGCCAGCAGCCAAGATCGGTTCCGCCAAGAGACCCAGTACTTC.

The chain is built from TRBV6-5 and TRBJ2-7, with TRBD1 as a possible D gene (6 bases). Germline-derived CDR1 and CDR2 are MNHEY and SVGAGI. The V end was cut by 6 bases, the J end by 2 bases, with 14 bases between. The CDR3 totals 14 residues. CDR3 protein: CASSRTGTPYEQYV. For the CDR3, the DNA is TGTGCCAGCAGCCGAACCGGGACACCCTACGAGCAGTACGTC.